Listed below are T cell receptor beta chains from one sample, sequenced in a study of identical twins. TCRdb re-called the 5' RACE reads with MiXCR, one entry per CDR3 protein. The sample holds some 1,600,000 distinct CDR3 sequences; more than 30% are singletons and the top ten take approximately 0.25%. Material: cord blood. These receptors all come from a newborn girl in good health. Both conserved end residues are part of each CDR3. The D gene is left open where the match is weak. Not all rows give a size; the values are once, few, many and, for expanded clones, a class.

j_call d_call clone_size v_call cdr3_aa cdr3_nt
TRBJ1-6 - - TRBV11-2 CASSLDFGTQSSPLHF TGTGCCAGCAGCTTAGATTTCGGGACACAAAGTTCACCCCTCCACTTT
TRBJ1-2 TRBD1 many TRBV10-3 CAISVDRDYGYTF TGTGCCATCAGTGTTGACAGGGACTATGGCTACACCTTC
TRBJ1-5 - - TRBV20-1 CSAGEGSNDQPQHF TGCAGTGCCGGCGAAGGGAGTAACGATCAGCCCCAGCATTTT
TRBJ2-3 - few TRBV27 CASRRDPPSKGTQYF TGTGCCAGCAGACGGGACCCCCCTTCTAAGGGTACGCAGTATTTT
TRBJ2-1 - few TRBV7-9 CASSLDRSLSYNEQFF TGTGCCAGCAGCTTAGACCGTAGCCTCTCCTACAATGAGCAGTTCTTC
TRBJ2-1 TRBD2 few TRBV18 CASSPRRTSGRVNEQFF TGTGCCAGCTCACCACGTCGGACTAGCGGGAGAGTAAATGAGCAGTTCTTC
TRBJ2-1 - many TRBV5-4 CASTSGTYSYNEQFF TGTGCCAGCACCTCGGGGACTTACTCCTACAATGAGCAGTTCTTC
TRBJ1-2 - - TRBV29-1 CSAAYRAPIRYGYTF TGCAGCGCAGCTTACCGGGCCCCGATCCGCTATGGCTACACCTTC
TRBJ2-7 TRBD2 - TRBV18 CASSPPLAGLNEQYF TGTGCCAGCTCACCACCTCTAGCGGGGCTGAATGAGCAGTACTTC
TRBJ2-7 TRBD2 - TRBV7-9 CASSVPPGTSGTYEQYF TGTGCCAGCAGCGTTCCCCCTGGGACTAGCGGGACCTACGAGCAGTACTTC
TRBJ2-3 - - TRBV5-4 CASSYGQLPDTQYF TGTGCCAGCAGCTATGGACAGTTACCAGATACGCAGTATTTT
TRBJ1-2 TRBD1 - TRBV2 CASRGDRTYYGYTF TGTGCCAGCAGGGGGGACAGAACTTACTATGGCTACACCTTC
TRBJ1-2 TRBD1 - TRBV7-9 CASSSGQGARYGYTF TGTGCCAGCAGCTCGGGACAGGGGGCCCGCTATGGCTACACCTTC
TRBJ2-1 - - TRBV9 CASSVGGNPGKTQFF TGTGCCAGCAGCGTAGGTGGGAACCCTGGGAAGACCCAGTTCTTC
TRBJ1-2 TRBD1 - TRBV27 CASSPHYQDRTDYGYTF TGTGCCAGCAGTCCCCATTATCAGGACAGGACAGACTATGGCTACACCTTC
TRBJ2-7 - few TRBV16 CASSQLRETYEQYF TGTGCCAGCAGCCAACTTCGGGAAACCTACGAGCAGTACTTC
TRBJ2-1 - - TRBV6-5 CASGGRYNGQFF TGTGCCAGCGGCGGAAGATACAATGGGCAGTTCTTC
TRBJ2-5 TRBD2 - TRBV5-1 CASSLASGLIQETQYF TGCGCCAGCAGCTTGGCTAGCGGACTGATCCAAGAGACCCAGTACTTC
TRBJ1-1 - few TRBV9 CASSPRKKAGDDTEAFF TGTGCCAGCAGCCCAAGAAAAAAGGCAGGGGACGACACTGAAGCTTTCTTT
TRBJ2-3 - - TRBV10-3 CAISEVVGATDTQYF TGTGCCATCAGTGAGGTTGTGGGGGCCACAGATACGCAGTATTTT
TRBJ1-4 - - TRBV6-2/TRBV6-3 CASSIAPDEKLFF TGTGCCAGCAGTATCGCCCCGGATGAAAAACTGTTTTTT
TRBJ1-5 - few TRBV10-3 CAISEVGGLYSNQPQHF TGTGCCATCAGTGAGGTTGGAGGTCTTTATAGCAATCAGCCCCAGCATTTT
TRBJ2-1 - - TRBV12-3/TRBV12-4 CASSLTSLRSSYNEQFF TGTGCCAGCAGTCTGACTAGTTTACGAAGCTCCTACAATGAGCAGTTCTTC
TRBJ1-2 - - TRBV25-1 CASSERRAGNYGYTF TGTGCCAGCAGTGAACGGAGGGCGGGGAACTATGGCTACACCTTC
TRBJ2-7 - - TRBV12-3/TRBV12-4 CASSSRQNTYEQYF TGTGCCAGCAGCAGCCGACAGAACACCTACGAGCAGTACTTC
TRBJ2-5 TRBD2 few TRBV7-2 CASSFSGPTRETQYF TGTGCCAGCAGCTTTAGCGGGCCTACCCGGGAGACCCAGTACTTC
TRBJ2-3 - few TRBV20-1 CSANGGASDTQYF TGCAGTGCTAATGGGGGGGCCTCAGATACGCAGTATTTT
TRBJ2-1 - - TRBV15 CATSRDELPNEQFF TGTGCCACCAGCAGAGATGAACTCCCCAATGAGCAGTTCTTC
TRBJ2-2 - - TRBV29-1 CSVQVNTGELFF TGCAGCGTTCAAGTGAACACCGGGGAGCTGTTTTTT
TRBJ1-1 - few TRBV29-1 CSARQGSNTEAFF TGCAGTGCCCGTCAGGGTTCTAACACTGAAGCTTTCTTT
TRBJ1-6 - many TRBV6-1 CASRKERGNSPLHF TGTGCCAGCAGAAAAGAAAGGGGGAATTCACCCCTCCACTTT
TRBJ2-3 TRBD2 - TRBV7-6 CASSQQISGGNTQYF TGTGCCAGCAGCCAACAGATTAGCGGGGGGAATACGCAGTATTTT
TRBJ1-2 - - TRBV27 CASSLSVRGSYGYTF TGTGCCAGCAGTTTATCAGTACGGGGCTCCTATGGCTACACCTTC
TRBJ2-3 TRBD2 many TRBV27 CASSLLASGSTDTQYF TGTGCCAGCAGTTTATTGGCTAGCGGGAGCACAGATACGCAGTATTTT
TRBJ2-1 TRBD2 - TRBV5-1 CASTSGSGSFF TGCGCCAGCACTAGCGGGAGTGGGTCGTTCTTC
TRBJ1-5 TRBD1 few TRBV11-2 CASSPGQGNNQPQHF TGTGCCAGCAGCCCGGGACAGGGAAACAATCAGCCCCAGCATTTT
TRBJ1-3 - many TRBV12-3/TRBV12-4 CASSLHSGNTIYF TGTGCCAGCAGTTTACACTCTGGAAACACCATATATTTT
TRBJ2-7 - - TRBV11-2 CASSKGGLYNEQYF TGTGCCAGCAGCAAAGGGGGACTGTACAATGAGCAGTACTTC
TRBJ2-1 TRBD1 - TRBV11-1 CASSPSTGKEYNEQFF TGTGCCAGCAGCCCCTCGACAGGGAAAGAGTACAATGAGCAGTTCTTC
TRBJ2-5 TRBD1 - TRBV20-1 CSARLDRGQETQYF TGCAGTGCTAGATTGGACAGGGGGCAAGAGACCCAGTACTTC
TRBJ2-7 - - TRBV21-1 CAPSADFFYEQYF TGTGCCCCGAGCGCGGACTTCTTTTACGAGCAGTACTTC
TRBJ2-1 - many TRBV29-1 CSVVTSRPHNEQFF TGCAGCGTTGTCACTAGCAGACCTCACAATGAGCAGTTCTTC
TRBJ2-4 TRBD2 - TRBV5-1 CASSTGLAGEKQQYF TGCGCCAGCAGCACGGGACTAGCGGGGGAGAAACAGCAGTACTTC
TRBJ2-7 - few TRBV4-1 CASSPLEYEQYF TGCGCCAGCAGCCCCCTAGAATACGAGCAGTACTTC
TRBJ1-2 TRBD1 many TRBV29-1 CSVDGGGQVYGYTF TGCAGCGTTGATGGGGGGGGACAGGTCTATGGCTACACCTTC
TRBJ2-1 - - TRBV20-1 CSANGGRQNSYEQFF TGCAGTGCCAACGGGGGCAGGCAGAACTCCTACGAGCAGTTCTTC